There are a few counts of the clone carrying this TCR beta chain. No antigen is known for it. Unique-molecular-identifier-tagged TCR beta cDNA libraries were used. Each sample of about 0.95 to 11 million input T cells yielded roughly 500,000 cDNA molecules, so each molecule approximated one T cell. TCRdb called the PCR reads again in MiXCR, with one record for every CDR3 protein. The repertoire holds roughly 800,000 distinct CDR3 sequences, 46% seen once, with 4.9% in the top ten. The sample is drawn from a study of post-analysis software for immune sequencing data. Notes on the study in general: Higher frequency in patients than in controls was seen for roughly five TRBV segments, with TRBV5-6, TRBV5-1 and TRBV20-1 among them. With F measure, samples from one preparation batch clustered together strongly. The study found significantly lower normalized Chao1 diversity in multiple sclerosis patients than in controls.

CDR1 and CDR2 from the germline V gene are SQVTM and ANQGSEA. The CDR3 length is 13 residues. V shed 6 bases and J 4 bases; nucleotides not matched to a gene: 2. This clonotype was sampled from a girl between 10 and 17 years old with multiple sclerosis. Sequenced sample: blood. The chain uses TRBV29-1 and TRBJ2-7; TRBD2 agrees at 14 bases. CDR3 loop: CSVGLAGVYEQYF. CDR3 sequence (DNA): TGCAGCGTGGGACTAGCGGGAGTGTACGAGCAGTACTTC.